Listed below are T cell receptor beta chains from one sample, sequenced in a study of blood T cell repertoires in COVID-19. Clones were read by immunoSEQ multiplex PCR, and TCRdb kept only the in-frame ones, dropping some. The sample consists of about 150,000 clones, 70% to 90% of them appearing once. Sequenced input: peripheral blood. The origin of the receptors is a woman aged 50 to 60 with acute or convalescent COVID-19. The CDR3 runs from the conserved cysteine through the conserved F or W. Fields, in order: J gene, V gene, clone size, D gene, CDR3 protein, CDR3 DNA. The D gene is left open where the match is weak. A row's size may be missing; if present it is once, few, many or a size class.

TRBJ1-5	TRBV19	NA	TRBD1	CASSADGTGGAGNQPQHF	TGTGCCAGTAGCGCTGACGGGACAGGGGGCGCGGGCAATCAGCCCCAGCATTTT
TRBJ2-3	TRBV15	NA	NA	CATTGSHTDTQYF	TGTGCCACCACGGGATCACACACAGATACGCAGTATTTT
TRBJ2-1	TRBV5-3	NA	NA	CARSLGSTFNNEQFF	TGTGCCAGAAGCTTGGGCTCGACTTTCAACAATGAGCAGTTCTTC
TRBJ1-3	TRBV11-2	NA	NA	CASRAHRDKGNTIYF	TGTGCCAGCAGGGCCCACCGGGACAAAGGAAACACCATATATTTT
TRBJ1-4	TRBV28	NA	NA	CASRGRGGKLFF	TGTGCCAGCAGGGGGCGCGGCGGAAAACTGTTTTTT
TRBJ2-3	TRBV5-6	NA	TRBD2	CASSLKSGTSGRSTDTQYF	TGTGCCAGCAGCTTGAAGAGCGGGACTAGCGGCCGAAGCACAGATACGCAGTATTTT
TRBJ1-6	TRBV12-2	NA	NA	CASRLASHRNRSRSPLHF	TGTGCAAGTCGCTTAGCGTCGCATCGTAACAGGTCGCGTTCACCCCTCCACTTT
TRBJ2-5	TRBV12-1	NA	NA	CASRRDRKETQYF	TGTGCCAGCAGACGCGACAGGAAAGAGACCCAGTACTTC
TRBJ2-1	TRBV5-6	NA	TRBD2	CASSSGLAGGNEQFF	TGTGCCAGCAGCTCAGGACTAGCGGGGGGGAATGAGCAGTTCTTC
TRBJ1-2	TRBV2	NA	TRBD1	CASSEGQGGEKGYTF	TGTGCCAGCAGTGAAGGCCAGGGGGGCGAGAAAGGCTACACCTTC
TRBJ1-5	TRBV6-6	NA	NA	CASSWARSNQPQHF	TGTGCCAGCAGTTGGGCCAGAAGCAATCAGCCCCAGCATTTT
TRBJ2-2	TRBV7-2	NA	TRBD1	CASSPDRAGTGELFF	TGTGCCAGCAGCCCAGACAGGGCGGGCACCGGGGAGCTGTTTTTT
TRBJ1-1	TRBV5-1	NA	NA	CASSLAPGMNTEAFF	TGCGCCAGCAGCTTGGCGCCAGGGATGAACACTGAAGCTTTCTTT
TRBJ2-2	TRBV7-8	NA	NA	CASSFRRGTNTGELFF	TGTGCCAGCAGCTTTCGGCGGGGTACGAACACCGGGGAGCTGTTTTTT
TRBJ2-3	TRBV6-2/TRBV6-3	NA	NA	CASSSDITDTQYF	TGTGCCAGCAGTTCGGACATCACAGATACGCAGTATTTT
TRBJ1-5	TRBV19	once	TRBD1	CASKLSGTGGQPQHF	TGTGCCAGTAAGTTGTCGGGGACAGGGGGTCAGCCCCAGCATTTT
TRBJ1-1	TRBV4-3	NA	NA	CASSQNRATEAFF	TGCGCCAGCAGCCAAAACAGGGCCACTGAAGCTTTCTTT
TRBJ1-1	TRBV7-9	NA	NA	CASSLADRGLNTEAFF	TGTGCCAGCAGCCTAGCCGATCGGGGTTTGAACACTGAAGCTTTCTTT
TRBJ1-2	TRBV4-3	NA	TRBD1	CASSQEGQGASYGYTF	TGCGCCAGCAGCCAAGAGGGACAGGGGGCTTCCTATGGCTACACCTTC
TRBJ2-3	TRBV5-1	NA	NA	CASSLGQDTDTQYF	TGCGCCAGCAGCTTGGGGCAGGACACAGATACGCAGTATTTT
TRBJ2-1	TRBV6-4	NA	TRBD2	CASSGTRNNEQFF	TGTGCCAGCAGCGGGACTAGAAACAATGAGCAGTTCTTC
TRBJ1-2	TRBV12-3/TRBV12-4	few	NA	CASSDDSNGYTF	TGTGCCAGCAGCGATGACAGCAATGGCTACACCTTC
TRBJ1-2	TRBV19	NA	TRBD1	CASLYGQGYGYTF	TGTGCCAGTTTGTACGGACAGGGCTATGGCTACACCTTC
TRBJ2-3	TRBV7-3	NA	NA	CASSPRQGSTDTQYF	TGTGCCAGCAGTCCCCGGCAGGGTAGCACAGATACGCAGTATTTT
TRBJ1-4	TRBV4-3	NA	NA	CASSQGPVGVASDEKLFF	TGCGCCAGCAGCCAAGGTCCGGTCGGGGTCGCTTCTGATGAAAAACTGTTTTTT